This T cell receptor (beta chain) stems from a study of blood T cell repertoires in COVID-19. Germline-derived CDR1 and CDR2 are SGHTS and YDEGEE. The CDR3 consists of 16 residues. V was pared by 4 bases and J by 4 bases, with 20 bases between. This clone was recorded once. As processed by the authors: Amplifying reference gene primers gave estimates of nucleated cell counts. Profiled with immunoSEQ multiplex PCR; TCRdb holds only in-frame clones, not every one. V, J and clone size reflect that table, while D and trimming were determined from the DNA. The table records more than 20,000 clones, 80% to 90% of them present only once.

This clonotype was sampled from a human donor with active COVID-19. The donor label of this sample is uncertain. The chain has TRBV5-8 and TRBJ1-1; D possibly corresponds to TRBD1 (5 bases). Sequences were obtained from peripheral blood. The CDR3 DNA is TGTGCCAGCAGCCCTATCGGGAGGGGTGAGGGCACTGAAGCTTTCTTT. Amino acids: CASSPIGRGEGTEAFF.